Listed below are T cell receptor beta chains from one sample, sequenced in a study of blood T cell repertoires in COVID-19. Sequencing was performed with immunoSEQ multiplex PCR; in TCRdb, only in-frame clones are kept and a portion is missing. The table includes about 180,000 clones, 83% detected once. The sequencing sample was made of peripheral blood. All receptors come from a human donor in a cohort sampled during active COVID-19. Both conserved end residues are part of each CDR3. The D gene is left open where the match is weak. Not all rows give a size; the values are once, few, many and, for expanded clones, a class.

NA	TRBV6-6	TRBJ1-2	few	CASSQDSNYGYTF	TGTGCCAGCAGCCAGGACAGCAACTATGGCTACACCTTC
TRBD1	TRBV6-2/TRBV6-3	TRBJ1-2	NA	CASSYLGQGFGYTF	TGTGCCAGCAGTTACCTGGGACAGGGGTTTGGCTACACCTTC
NA	TRBV10-1	TRBJ1-2	many	CASSETGSVDGYTF	TGCGCCAGCAGTGAGACAGGGTCGGTGGATGGCTACACCTTC
NA	TRBV27	TRBJ1-5	NA	CASSLLGRDQGNQPQHF	TGTGCCAGCAGTTTATTAGGGAGGGATCAAGGCAATCAGCCCCAGCATTTT
TRBD1	TRBV5-4	TRBJ2-7	once	CASSSGTGVYEQYF	TGTGCCAGCAGCTCCGGGACAGGGGTGTACGAGCAGTACTTC
NA	TRBV5-1	TRBJ2-1	NA	CASSGPPSSYNEQFF	TGCGCCAGCAGCGGGCCTCCAAGCTCCTACAATGAGCAGTTCTTC
NA	TRBV5-1	TRBJ2-5	NA	CASSSEGGRETQYF	TGCGCCAGCAGCTCGGAAGGGGGTCGGGAGACCCAGTACTTC
NA	TRBV5-5	TRBJ2-7	NA	CASSFLGANTYEQYF	TGTGCCAGCAGCTTTCTGGGGGCGAACACCTACGAGCAGTACTTC
NA	TRBV4-3	TRBJ1-2	NA	CASSQLEGDGYTF	TGCGCCAGCAGCCAACTTGAGGGAGATGGCTACACCTTC
TRBD1	TRBV6-6	TRBJ1-5	NA	CASSRSGTGGSQPQHF	TGTGCCAGCAGTCGCTCCGGGACAGGGGGCTCACAGCCCCAGCATTTT
NA	TRBV3-1/TRBV3-2	TRBJ1-4	NA	CASSQAVRLFF	TGTGCCAGCAGCCAAGCTGTCAGGCTGTTTTTT
NA	TRBV5-1	TRBJ2-7	many	CASSQRSDSYEQYF	TGCGCCAGCAGCCAGCGTTCGGATTCCTACGAGCAGTACTTC
NA	TRBV10-3	TRBJ1-2	NA	CAISPAEVRGNYGYTF	TGTGCCATCAGTCCCGCGGAGGTACGGGGTAACTATGGCTACACCTTC
TRBD2	TRBV6-2/TRBV6-3	TRBJ2-5	NA	CASTPGGRGDPFQETQYF	TGTGCCAGCACCCCCGGAGGGCGGGGGGACCCCTTCCAAGAGACCCAGTACTTC
TRBD1	TRBV27	TRBJ1-6	NA	CASSPRPTGLNSPLHF	TGTGCCAGCAGCCCTCGACCGACAGGGTTGAATTCACCCCTCCACTTT
NA	TRBV14	TRBJ2-7	NA	CASRGYSYEQYF	TGTGCCAGCCGAGGGTACTCCTACGAGCAGTACTTC
NA	TRBV5-5	TRBJ1-1	NA	CVSRKGDENTEAFF	TGTGTCAGCAGGAAAGGAGACGAGAACACTGAAGCTTTCTTT
TRBD1	TRBV27	TRBJ2-7	few	CASSLDRAYEQYF	TGTGCCAGCAGTTTGGACAGGGCCTACGAGCAGTACTTC
TRBD1	TRBV5-1	TRBJ1-6	few	CASSSGQGNSPLHF	TGCGCCAGCAGCTCGGGACAGGGAAATTCACCCCTCCACTTT
TRBD2	TRBV7-9	TRBJ2-7	NA	CASSSGLAGYEQYF	TGTGCCAGCAGCTCCGGACTAGCGGGCTACGAGCAGTACTTC
NA	TRBV19	TRBJ2-6	NA	CASMDSFGANVLTF	TGTGCCAGTATGGACAGCTTCGGGGCCAACGTCCTGACTTTC
NA	TRBV28	TRBJ1-1	NA	CASSFNTGLFGTEAFF	TGTGCCAGCAGTTTCAACACAGGGTTATTTGGGACTGAAGCTTTCTTT
TRBD1	TRBV5-1	TRBJ1-3	NA	CASSWGQGGGNTIYF	TGCGCCAGCAGCTGGGGACAGGGGGGCGGAAACACCATATATTTT
NA	TRBV7-2	TRBJ2-1	once	CASGTDRSYNEQFF	TGTGCCAGCGGCACTGACAGATCATACAATGAGCAGTTCTTC
NA	TRBV19	TRBJ1-1	NA	CASSTPIGKGDTEAFF	TGTGCCAGTAGTACCCCGATCGGGAAAGGCGACACTGAAGCTTTCTTT
TRBD1	TRBV6-2/TRBV6-3	TRBJ1-1	NA	CASSYSISGTGRHTEAFF	TGTGCCAGCAGTTACTCAATCTCCGGGACAGGGAGGCATACTGAAGCTTTCTTT
TRBD2	TRBV19	TRBJ2-7	NA	CASTSTGTSGLHEQYF	TGTGCCAGTACCTCGACCGGGACTAGCGGGCTGCACGAGCAGTACTTC
NA	TRBV6-1	TRBJ2-7	NA	CASSDRGYEQYF	TGTGCCAGCAGTGATCGGGGATACGAGCAGTACTTC
NA	TRBV15	TRBJ2-3	NA	CATSPRDSLMTDTQYF	TGTGCCACCAGCCCACGGGACTCCCTAATGACAGATACGCAGTATTTT
NA	TRBV5-6	TRBJ1-1	NA	CASSLAPTGLNTEAFF	TGTGCCAGCAGCTTGGCCCCGACAGGATTGAACACTGAAGCTTTCTTT
TRBD1	TRBV27	TRBJ2-3	NA	CASRTDRGTDTQYF	TGTGCCAGCAGGACTGACAGGGGCACAGATACGCAGTATTTT
NA	TRBV9	TRBJ2-6	NA	CASSVVGGAPRSGANVLTF	TGTGCCAGCAGCGTAGTAGGGGGGGCTCCTCGCTCTGGGGCCAACGTCCTGACTTTC
TRBD1	TRBV19	TRBJ1-2	NA	CASSRYPQGGVTYGYTF	TGTGCCAGTAGTCGATACCCCCAAGGGGGCGTAACCTATGGCTACACCTTC
TRBD1	TRBV19	TRBJ1-2	NA	CASSHRGNGYTF	TGTGCCAGTAGTCACAGGGGAAACGGCTACACCTTC
NA	TRBV5-5	TRBJ1-3	few	CASGQYGTGNTIYF	TGTGCCAGCGGTCAGTATGGTACGGGAAACACCATATATTTT
TRBD2	TRBV7-2	TRBJ2-3	NA	CASSSTGLAGYTQYF	TGTGCCAGCAGCTCGACGGGACTAGCGGGATATACGCAGTATTTT
NA	TRBV12-3/TRBV12-4	TRBJ2-3	few	CASSSVGTDTQYF	TGTGCCAGCAGTTCGGTAGGCACAGATACGCAGTATTTT
TRBD2	TRBV27	TRBJ2-7	NA	CASSLFSGAGVSYEQYF	TGTGCCAGCAGTTTATTTTCGGGAGCGGGGGTTTCCTACGAGCAGTACTTC
NA	TRBV7-9	TRBJ1-3	NA	CASSVGMNSGNTIYF	TGTGCCAGCAGCGTCGGGATGAACTCTGGAAACACCATATATTTT
NA	TRBV25-1	TRBJ2-7	NA	CASPGGGPGSYEQYF	TGTGCCAGCCCCGGTGGGGGCCCGGGCTCCTACGAGCAGTACTTC
NA	TRBV19	TRBJ2-2	NA	CASKFRAGPGELFF	TGTGCCAGTAAATTTAGGGCAGGGCCCGGGGAGCTGTTTTTT
TRBD1	TRBV3-1/TRBV3-2	TRBJ1-2	NA	CASSQTSGTGDGGYTF	TGTGCCAGCAGCCAGACCTCCGGGACAGGGGATGGTGGCTACACCTTC
TRBD1	TRBV4-1	TRBJ1-4	NA	CASSQREVGTGGDATNEKLFF	TGCGCCAGCAGCCAGCGGGAAGTGGGGACAGGGGGCGATGCAACTAATGAAAAACTGTTTTTT
TRBD1	TRBV9	TRBJ1-6	NA	CASSEGPTGLNSPLHF	TGTGCCAGCAGCGAGGGACCGACAGGGCTAAATTCACCCCTCCACTTT
NA	TRBV6-4	TRBJ1-1	NA	CASSDKGGTEAFF	TGTGCCAGCAGTGACAAGGGAGGCACTGAAGCTTTCTTT
NA	TRBV3-1/TRBV3-2	TRBJ1-1	NA	CASSQEGRSAEAFF	TGTGCCAGCAGCCAAGAGGGGAGGAGCGCTGAAGCTTTCTTT
NA	TRBV28	TRBJ2-7	NA	CASSGYRETPYEQYF	TGTGCCAGCAGTGGGTACAGAGAGACCCCCTACGAGCAGTACTTC
TRBD1	TRBV5-4	TRBJ1-1	NA	CASSLAIGGNTEAFF	TGTGCCAGCAGCTTGGCGATAGGGGGCAACACTGAAGCTTTCTTT
TRBD2	TRBV14	TRBJ2-7	NA	CASSHSLRLAGSYEQYF	TGTGCCAGCAGCCATTCCCTTAGGCTAGCGGGATCCTACGAGCAGTACTTC
NA	TRBV11-2	TRBJ1-3	NA	CASSVDRSTGNTIYF	TGTGCCAGCAGCGTTGACAGGTCAACTGGAAACACCATATATTTT
TRBD1	TRBV2	TRBJ1-2	NA	CASSEGSQGALGYTF	TGTGCCAGCAGTGAAGGTTCTCAGGGGGCGCTCGGCTACACCTTC
TRBD2	TRBV10-2	TRBJ2-5	NA	CASSLTSGGARQETQYF	TGCGCCAGCAGCCTGACTAGCGGGGGGGCCCGTCAAGAGACCCAGTACTTC
TRBD1	TRBV5-1	TRBJ1-1	NA	CASSPDRGKDTEAFF	TGCGCCAGCAGCCCGGACAGGGGAAAAGACACTGAAGCTTTCTTT
TRBD1	TRBV27	TRBJ1-1	NA	CASSLAGGNTEAFF	TGTGCCAGCAGTTTGGCAGGGGGAAACACTGAAGCTTTCTTT
NA	TRBV7-2	TRBJ1-1	NA	CASSLAVFGNRPEAFF	TGTGCCAGCAGCTTAGCAGTTTTCGGGAATAGACCTGAAGCTTTCTTT